The clone carrying this T cell receptor (beta chain) has just a few counts. This sample was included in a study of CD8 T cells in Susac syndrome. RNA totalling 0.5 to 1 ug underwent reverse transcription with random hexamers. TCRdb called the immunoSEQ multiplex PCR reads again in MiXCR, with one record for every CDR3 protein. Here the sample spans around 150,000 distinct CDR3 sequences, over 85% being singletons. V was clipped by 5 bases and J by 4 bases; unmatched bases: 2. CDR3 size: 13 residues. Germline V gives CDR1 SGHTA, CDR2 FQGNSA. The sample consisted of CD4+ T cells from PBMCs. The rearrangement uses TRBV7-2 and TRBJ1-2; 9 nucleotides line up with TRBD1. The receptor was isolated from a human donor in good health. This chain's CDR3 is CASSQGQGYGYTF. The CDR3, as DNA: TGTGCCAGCAGCCAGGGACAGGGCTATGGCTACACCTTC.